This TCR beta chain stems from a study of T cells after somatic rescue of genetic block. The repertoire was sequenced with immunoSEQ multiplex PCR; TCRdb's copy has only in-frame clones and lacks some. The table shows approximately 67,000 clones, with about 91% occurring only once. Trimming cost V 6 bases and J 1 base, with 12 bases left between them. The V gene's germline CDR1 is MNHNS and CDR2 SASEGT. The CDR3 spans 14 residues. The receptor's source is a man aged 40-55 years. The sample consisted of peripheral blood mononuclear cells (PBMCs). V usage is TRBV6-1 and J usage is TRBJ1-1, with D tentatively TRBD1 (6 bases). CDR3 sequence: CASRRGGTNTEAFF. The CDR3 DNA is TGTGCCAGCAGGAGGGGGGGGACGAACACTGAAGCTTTCTTT.